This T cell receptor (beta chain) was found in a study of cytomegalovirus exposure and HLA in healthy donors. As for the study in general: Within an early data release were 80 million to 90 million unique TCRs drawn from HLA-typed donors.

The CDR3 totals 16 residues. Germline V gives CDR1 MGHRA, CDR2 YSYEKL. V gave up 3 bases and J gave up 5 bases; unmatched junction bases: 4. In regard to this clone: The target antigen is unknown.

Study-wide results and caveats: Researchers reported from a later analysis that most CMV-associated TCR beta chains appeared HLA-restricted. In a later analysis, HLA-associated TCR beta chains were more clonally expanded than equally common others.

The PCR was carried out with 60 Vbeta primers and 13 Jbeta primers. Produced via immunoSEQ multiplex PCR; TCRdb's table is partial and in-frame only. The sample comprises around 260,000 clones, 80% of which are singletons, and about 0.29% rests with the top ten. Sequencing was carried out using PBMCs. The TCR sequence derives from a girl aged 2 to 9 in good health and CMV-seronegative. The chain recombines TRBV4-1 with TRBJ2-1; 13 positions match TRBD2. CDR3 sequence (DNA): TGCGCCAGCAGCCAGACTAGCGGGGGGCTCCACAATGAGCAGTTCTTC. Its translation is CASSQTSGGLHNEQFF.